Listed here is a single TCR beta chain. These data originate in a study of blood T cell repertoires in COVID-19. Whole-study context: Acute and convalescent COVID-19 specimens originated in the United States, Italy and Spain.

The CDR3 spans 13 residues. The ends were cut back, 5 bases at V and 1 base at J, with 8 bases in the middle. The germline V gene has CDR1 MNHEY and CDR2 SMNVEV (reference sequence). Original data processing: Nucleated cell counts were estimated from reference gene primer amplification. TCRdb keeps only in-frame clones here, not all; method: immunoSEQ multiplex PCR. V, J and clone size reflect that table, while D and trimming were determined from the DNA. The sample has about 190,000 clones, around nine tenths seen once. This sequence joins TRBV27 and TRBJ1-2; D gene uncertain. This receptor was obtained from a woman aged 40 to 55 who had recovered from COVID-19. The sequencing sample was made of peripheral blood. The CDR3 DNA is TGTGCCAGCAGTCCATCGGTTAACTATGGCTACACCTTC. Translated: CASSPSVNYGYTF.